The 14 T cell receptor beta chains below were found in one sample sequenced in a study of cytomegalovirus exposure and HLA in healthy donors. The PCR had 60 Vbeta and 13 Jbeta primers. Sequencing used immunoSEQ multiplex PCR; TCRdb keeps in-frame clones, though not all of them. The table records tens of thousands of clones, about 80% of them present only once. Sample: PBMCs. The receptors shown here come from a male donor in good health and CMV-seronegative.

The chain has TRBV6-5 and TRBJ1-2; D gene uncertain. This CDR3 is 11 amino acids long. The germline V gene encodes CDR1 MNHEY and CDR2 SVGAGI. Trimming cost V 5 bases and J 8 bases, with 9 bases left between them. The CDR3, as DNA: TGTGCCAGCAGTGGACGGGGAGGCTACACCTTC. Translating it yields CASSGRGGYTF.

The gene calls are TRBV28 and TRBJ1-1; a possible D gene is TRBD1 (5 bases). CDR1 is MDHEN and CDR2 is SYDVKM in the germline V gene. This CDR3 is 14 amino acids long. V lost 3 bases and J lost 0, with 8 bases in between. CDR3 region: CASSLGGMNTEAFF. The CDR3 DNA reads TGTGCCAGCAGTTTGGGGGGGATGAACACTGAAGCTTTCTTT.

The chain links TRBV6-5 to TRBJ2-7; 9 bases map to TRBD2. Germline V gene sequence: CDR1 MNHEY, CDR2 SVGAGI. The V and J ends lost 2 bases and 4 bases, in that order; junction bases with no gene match: 9. The CDR3 runs 16 residues. CDR3 loop: CASSYGLASEMYEQYF. DNA for the CDR3: TGTGCCAGCAGTTACGGACTAGCGAGCGAAATGTACGAGCAGTACTTC.

The chain joins TRBV4-3 to TRBJ2-1, with TRBD2 as a possible D gene (5 bases). CDR3 length equals 15 residues. Germline values: CDR1 LGHNA, CDR2 YSLEER. The germline V and J ends were trimmed by 0 bases and 6 bases, with 12 bases remaining between them. The CDR3 reads CASSQDHRSGNEQFF. The CDR3 nucleotides read TGCGCCAGCAGCCAAGATCATCGCAGCGGCAATGAGCAGTTCTTC.

The rearrangement links TRBV4-3 to TRBJ2-3; maybe TRBD2 (5 bases). The V end was cut by 0 bases, the J end by 5 bases, with 12 bases between. Germline CDR1 and CDR2: LGHNA and YSLEER. The CDR3 has 15 amino acids. This chain's CDR3 is CASSQDSRVGDTQYF. The CDR3 nucleotides read TGCGCCAGCAGCCAAGATTCGCGGGTTGGAGATACGCAGTATTTT.

The V call is TRBV5-4, the J call TRBJ1-4, with 10 positions matching TRBD1. The CDR3 totals 14 residues. CDR1 is SGHNT, CDR2 YYREEE, per germline (reference sequence). The V gene end was trimmed by 4 bases and the J gene end by 6 bases; junction bases not matched to a gene: 3. CDR3 loop: CASSPGQGDEKLFF. In DNA, the CDR3 is TGTGCCAGCAGCCCCGGACAGGGGGATGAAAAACTGTTTTTT.

The chain recombines TRBV7-9 with TRBJ1-1; the D is unclear. This CDR3 has 14 residues. Germline V gene sequence: CDR1 SEHNR, CDR2 FQNEAQ (reference sequence). The germline V and J ends were trimmed by 2 bases and 0 bases, with 7 bases remaining between them. CDR3 sequence (DNA): TGTGCCAGCAGCTTACAAACGGTGAACACTGAAGCTTTCTTT. Encoded protein: CASSLQTVNTEAFF.

To note about this clone: One end of the junction fails to match germline, which may point to a read error. The V gene is TRBV7-9, the J gene TRBJ2-7; 13 bases agree with TRBD2. The germline gives CDR1 SEHNR, CDR2 FQNEAQ (reference sequence). This CDR3 is 18 amino acids long. The CDR3 spells CSSSPGPGLAGNLYEQYF. The DNA for the CDR3 is TGTTCCAGCAGCCCAGGCCCGGGACTAGCGGGGAACCTCTACGAGCAGTACTTC. Supplemented by reference TRBV7-9 and TRBJ2-7, the full variable domain reads DTGVSQNPRHKITKRGQNVTFRCDPISEHNRLYWYRQTLGQGPEFLTYFQNEAQLEKSRLLSDRFSAERPKGSFSTLEIQRTEQGDSAMYLCSSSPGPGLAGNLYEQYFGPGTRLTVT.

CDR3 nucleotide sequence: TGTGCCAGCAGGCTGAGGGGGCACACCGGGGAGCTGTTTTTT. It encodes CASRLRGHTGELFF. The chain joins TRBV28 to TRBJ2-2; 7 nucleotides match TRBD1. The ends lost 6 bases at V and 3 bases at J; junction bases unmatched: 4. The CDR3 is made up of 14 amino acids. CDR1 is MDHEN, CDR2 SYDVKM, per germline.

There are a few counts of this clone. The chain combines TRBV6-1 with TRBJ1-2; 8 positions agree with TRBD1. CDR3 length equals 14 residues. Trimming at V came to 6 bases and at J to 9 bases, leaving 12 bases not matched to a gene. The V gene's germline CDR1 is MNHNS and CDR2 SASEGT. CDR3 in DNA: TGTGCCAGCAGCCTAAAGACGGACAGGGTGAGCTACACCTTC. Its translation: CASSLKTDRVSYTF.

This sequence joins TRBV29-1 and TRBJ2-5; D unclear. Judging by the DNA end, TRBJ2-7 fits better; the J call may be wrong. The CDR3 is made up of 11 amino acids. Germline values: CDR1 SQVTM, CDR2 ANQGSEA. CDR3 bases: TGCAGCGTTGGAGGATCCTACGAGCAGTACTTC. Its translation is CSVGGSYEQYF.

This chain joins TRBV4-3 and TRBJ1-2; D is ambiguous. The germline V gene encodes CDR1 LGHNA and CDR2 YSLEER. The ends were cut back, 0 bases at V and 3 bases at J, with 14 bases in the middle. This CDR3 region has 16 residues. The CDR3 loop reads CASSQEWSLGDYGYTF. In nucleotides, the CDR3 is TGCGCCAGCAGCCAAGAGTGGTCTCTCGGGGACTATGGCTACACCTTC.

J is TRBJ1-3 and V is TRBV9, with 9 nucleotides matching TRBD1. The germline CDR1 and CDR2 sequences are SGDLS and YYNGEE. V lost 3 bases to trimming and J lost 2 bases; unmatched junction nucleotides: 0. CDR3 length: 14 amino acids. In DNA, the CDR3 is TGTGCCAGCAGCGGACAGGGGGCTGGAAACACCATATATTTT. It codes for CASSGQGAGNTIYF.

The CDR3 protein is CASNPGGAVREQYF. CDR3 nucleotides: TGTGCCAGCAATCCCGGGGGGGCCGTGCGGGAGCAGTACTTC. V gene TRBV28 combines with J gene TRBJ2-7, with 8 nucleotides matching TRBD2. Germline values: CDR1 MDHEN, CDR2 SYDVKM. Germline trimming cut 7 bases from V and 7 bases from J; bases unmatched to any gene: 12. The CDR3 spans 14 residues.